The 30 T cell receptor beta chains below were found in one sample sequenced in a study of blood T cell repertoires in COVID-19 (TCRdb year 2020). Libraries were made using the immunoSEQ multiplex PCR assay. Not all clones reach the TCRdb copy of this immuneACCESS table, which keeps in-frame sequences only. Checked studies attribute under half of the gap to unresolved V genes and leave the rest unexplained. In this sample the table shows 250,000 to 400,000 clones, roughly 90% of which occur a single time. 2.5% to 3% of the sample comes from the top ten. Sequenced material: peripheral blood. All receptors derive from a woman between 25 and 40 years old with COVID-19, enrolled during active disease.

The gene calls are TRBV19 and TRBJ2-7, with 8 bases aligning to TRBD2. With V trimmed by 5 bases and J by 3 bases, 9 bases remained unmatched. Looked up from germline, CDR1 is LNHDA and CDR2 is SQIVND (reference sequence). This CDR3 has 15 amino acids. Here the CDR3 DNA reads TGTGCCAGTAGTCGGGAGGGGACTAGACACTACGAGCAGTACTTC. Encoded protein: CASSREGTRHYEQYF.

The rearrangement uses TRBV4-1 and TRBJ2-1, with TRBD2 matching over 9 bases. Germline V gives CDR1 MGHRA, CDR2 YSYEKL. V lost 4 bases to trimming and J lost 5 bases; unmatched junction nucleotides: 9. This CDR3 has 16 amino acids. For the CDR3, the DNA is TGCGCCAGCAGCCGGTCGCGGGAGGGGGTCCACAATGAGCAGTTCTTC. It specifies CASSRSREGVHNEQFF.

This clone was seen a handful of times. V usage is TRBV5-6 and J usage is TRBJ1-2; D ambiguous. Germline loops: CDR1 SGHDT, CDR2 YYEEEE. Between the trimmed V and J ends, which lost 1 base and 0 bases, there was a span of 10 bases. The CDR3 runs 15 residues. The CDR3 region has the DNA TGTGCCAGCAGCTTGCATGGAGGTCCTAACTATGGCTACACCTTC. Translating it yields CASSLHGGPNYGYTF.

The J gene is TRBJ1-5, the V gene TRBV18, with 7 bases aligning to TRBD1. The CDR3 is 14 residues long. Looked up from germline, CDR1 is KGHSH and CDR2 is LQKENI. V lost 4 bases to trimming and J lost 4 bases; unmatched junction nucleotides: 4. CDR3 sequence reads: CASSLTGVNQPQHF. DNA of the CDR3: TGTGCCAGCTCACTTACAGGGGTTAATCAGCCCCAGCATTTT.

CDR3 nucleotide sequence: TGTGCCAGCAGTGCCCAGCGGGTACAAGAGACCCAGTACTTC. As protein: CASSAQRVQETQYF. The V gene is TRBV2, the J gene TRBJ2-5; the D gene is possibly TRBD2 (6 bases). The CDR3 runs 14 residues. The V end was cut by 4 bases, the J end by 2 bases, with 11 bases between. Germline V gives CDR1 SNHLY, CDR2 FYNNEI. Full variable domain (outside the CDR3, taken from reference TRBV2 and TRBJ2-5): EPEVTQTPSHQVTQMGQEVILRCVPISNHLYFYWYRQILGQKVEFLVSFYNNEISEKSEIFDDQFSVERPDGSNFTLKIRSTKLEDSAMYFCASSAQRVQETQYFGPGTRLLVL.

The gene calls are TRBV9 and TRBJ2-7, with D perhaps TRBD1 (5 bases). Between the trimmed V and J ends, which lost 0 bases and 0 bases, there was a span of 10 bases. Per germline, CDR1 SGDLS and CDR2 YYNGEE. The CDR3 spans 15 residues. CDR3 bases: TGTGCCAGCAGCGTAGCGGCAGGGCCCTCCTACGAGCAGTACTTC. Protein: CASSVAAGPSYEQYF.

This clone was detected only once. The rearrangement links TRBV3-1 (or the pseudogene TRBV3-2) to TRBJ1-3; D is perhaps TRBD1 (6 bases). The V gene's germline CDR1 is LGHDT and CDR2 YNNKEL (reference sequence). Trimming cost V 5 bases and J 4 bases, with 12 bases left between them. The CDR3 is 14 residues long. The CDR3 loop reads CASSYRTEGNTIYF. The CDR3 DNA reads TGTGCCAGCAGCTACAGGACAGAGGGAAACACCATATATTTT.

This rearrangement joins TRBV5-1 to TRBJ1-1; 7 positions match TRBD1. This CDR3 contains 15 residues. Germline values: CDR1 SGHRS, CDR2 YFSETQ. Trimming removed 2 bases from V and 0 bases from J; junction bases left unmatched: 4. In DNA, the CDR3 is TGCGCCAGCAGCTTCAGGACAGGAATGAACACTGAAGCTTTCTTT. Its protein is CASSFRTGMNTEAFF.

This clone was seen a handful of times. The chain links TRBV11-3 to TRBJ1-1, with D possibly TRBD1 on 5 matching bases. Looked up from germline, CDR1 is SGHNT and CDR2 is YENEEA. This CDR3 is built from 14 residues. V lost 5 bases, J lost 1 base, and 11 bases lay in between. Written as DNA, the CDR3 is TGTGCCAGCAGCGTAGGCAGGGCGAACACTGAAGCTTTCTTT. Its protein product is CASSVGRANTEAFF.

J is TRBJ1-1 and V is TRBV3-1 (or the pseudogene TRBV3-2), with D unresolved. Germline V gene lookup returns CDR1 LGHDT and CDR2 YNNKEL (reference sequence). The CDR3 loop spans 11 amino acids. The V gene lost 6 bases and the J gene lost 5 bases, with 7 bases spanning the gap. DNA for the CDR3: TGTGCCAGCAGTCCCGGGACTGAAGCTTTCTTT. Encoded protein: CASSPGTEAFF.

In DNA, the CDR3 is TGTGCCAGCAGCCAAGAAGAGGGTCTAAGCGGGCGGGTAGATACGCAGTATTTT. Amino acid sequence: CASSQEEGLSGRVDTQYF. The rearrangement joins TRBV4-2 to TRBJ2-3, with a tentative D call TRBD2 (6 bases). CDR3 length: 18 amino acids. Germline-derived CDR1 and CDR2 are LGHNA and YNFKEQ. The germline V and J ends were trimmed by 0 bases and 5 bases, with 21 bases remaining between them.

CDR3 nucleotide sequence: TGTGCCAGCAGCGAAGGGACAGGGGGCCCTAATGAAAAACTGTTTTTT. Protein: CASSEGTGGPNEKLFF. This chain uses TRBV5-4 with TRBJ1-4, with 12 bases lining up with TRBD1. The V and J ends lost 4 bases and 3 bases, in that order; junction bases with no gene match: 4. Germline V CDR1 and CDR2: SGHNT, YYREEE (reference sequence). CDR3 length: 16 residues. The whole variable domain, filled in from reference TRBV5-4 and TRBJ1-4, reads ETGVTQSPTHLIKTRGQQVTLRCSSQSGHNTVSWYQQALGQGPQFIFQYYREEENGRGNFPPRFSGLQFPNYSSELNVNALELDDSALYLCASSEGTGGPNEKLFFGSGTQLSVL.

A single count supports this clone. The CDR3 DNA reads as TGTGCCAGTAGGGACAGGGGGGCTTTGAACACTGAAGCTTTCTTT. Its protein is CASRDRGALNTEAFF. The chain couples TRBV19 to TRBJ1-1; 10 bases are shared with TRBD1. This CDR3 contains 15 residues. Germline V gene data show CDR1 as LNHDA and CDR2 as SQIVND (reference sequence). The V and J ends lost 6 bases and 0 bases, in that order; junction bases with no gene match: 4.

The rearrangement joins TRBV2 to TRBJ1-1; D possibly corresponds to TRBD1 (6 bases). Germline CDR1 reads SNHLY; CDR2 reads FYNNEI. V was pared by 5 bases and J by 7 bases, with 11 bases between. The CDR3 totals 12 residues. The CDR3 coding sequence is TGTGCCAGCAGTACTTGGACAGATGAAGCTTTCTTT. Translating it yields CASSTWTDEAFF.

V usage is TRBV24-1 and J usage is TRBJ2-2; weak D call: TRBD2 (6 bases). The V end lost 1 base, the J end lost 2 bases, and 10 bases lay between the germline ends. Per the germline V gene, CDR1 is KGHDR and CDR2 is SFDVKD. The CDR3 totals 16 residues. The CDR3 region is CATSDFTGSNTGELFF. The CDR3 DNA reads TGTGCCACCAGTGATTTTACCGGGAGTAACACCGGGGAGCTGTTTTTT.

Points on this clone: This sample includes further DNA sequences coding for the same CDR3. The rearrangement joins TRBV7-9 to TRBJ2-7; D is perhaps TRBD1 (5 bases). The ends were cut back, 0 bases at V and 6 bases at J, with 12 bases in the middle. CDR1 is SEHNR, CDR2 FQNEAQ, per germline (reference sequence). This CDR3 has 14 residues. The chain's CDR3 is CASSLALQGSEQYF. The CDR3 DNA reads as TGTGCCAGCAGCTTAGCATTGCAGGGTTCCGAGCAGTACTTC.

This chain joins TRBV5-1 and TRBJ2-7, with 8 positions matching TRBD1. Germline CDR1 SGHRS, CDR2 YFSETQ. The ends lost 3 bases at V and 2 bases at J; junction bases unmatched: 7. The CDR3 sequence is 15 residues long. CDR3 in DNA: TGCGCCAGCAGCTGGACACAGGGGGGACCCTACGAGCAGTACTTC. It yields the protein CASSWTQGGPYEQYF.

The J gene is TRBJ2-1, the V gene TRBV19; tentative D call: TRBD1 (5 bases). Germline assignment: CDR1 LNHDA and CDR2 SQIVND (reference sequence). The germline V and J ends were trimmed by 4 bases and 0 bases, with 7 bases remaining between them. This CDR3 is built from 14 residues. DNA of the CDR3: TGTGCCAGTAGTAAACAGGCCTCCTACAATGAGCAGTTCTTC. It is translated as CASSKQASYNEQFF. The whole variable domain, remainder taken from reference TRBV19 and TRBJ2-1, is DGGITQSPKYLFRKEGQNVTLSCEQNLNHDAMYWYRQDPGQGLRLIYYSQIVNDFQKGDIAEGYSVSREKKESFPLTVTSAQKNPTAFYLCASSKQASYNEQFFGPGTRLTVL.

V usage is TRBV7-6 and J usage is TRBJ2-6, with 11 bases aligning to TRBD1. The CDR3 totals 18 residues. CDR1 is SGHVS, CDR2 FNYEAQ, per germline. The trim removed 5 bases at V and 6 bases at J, leaving 12 bases unmatched. CDR3 sequence: CASSGLPTGQGAANVLTF. The CDR3 nucleotides read TGTGCCAGCAGCGGCCTGCCTACCGGACAGGGGGCGGCCAACGTCCTGACTTTC.

CDR3 sequence reads: CASSWQDFRSTDTQYF. In DNA, the CDR3 is TGTGCCAGCAGCTGGCAGGACTTCCGAAGCACAGATACGCAGTATTTT. The rearrangement joins TRBV11-2 to TRBJ2-3, with a possible D match to TRBD2 (5 bases). The length of the CDR3 is 16 residues. Germline CDR1 is SGHAT and CDR2 is FQNNGV. Trimming removed 4 bases from V and 0 bases from J, with 14 bases in between. The whole variable domain, filled in from reference TRBV11-2 and TRBJ2-3, reads EAGVAQSPRYKIIEKRQSVAFWCNPISGHATLYWYQQILGQGPKLLIQFQNNGVVDDSQLPKDRFSAERLKGVDSTLKIQPAKLEDSAVYLCASSWQDFRSTDTQYFGPGTRLTVL.

The chain recombines TRBV7-8 with TRBJ2-7, with TRBD1 matching over 7 bases. Per the germline V gene, CDR1 is SGHVS and CDR2 is FQNEAQ. Trimming cost V 5 bases and J 2 bases; bases outside gene matches: 6. The CDR3 consists of 14 residues. The CDR3: CASSPFGTAYEQYF. The DNA for the CDR3 is TGTGCCAGCAGCCCATTCGGGACAGCCTACGAGCAGTACTTC.

The chain joins TRBV6-5 to TRBJ2-1; 8 bases align to TRBD2. V lost 2 bases to trimming and J lost 8 bases; unmatched junction nucleotides: 5. Germline-derived CDR1 and CDR2 are MNHEY and SVGAGI. The CDR3 has 14 amino acids. The CDR3 sequence: CASSYLGLADEQFF. The CDR3, as DNA: TGTGCCAGCAGTTACCTAGGACTAGCCGATGAGCAGTTCTTC.

The rearrangement uses TRBV6-2 or TRBV6-3 and TRBJ1-6; D remains unclear. CDR1 and CDR2 from the germline V gene are MNHEY and SVGEGT. This CDR3 has 17 residues. V lost 0 bases, J lost 13 bases, and 22 bases lay in between. The CDR3 DNA reads as TGTGCCAGCAGTTACTCAAGGAGCCCGGGGAGCGGTTTCCCCCTCCACTTT. Translated: CASSYSRSPGSGFPLHF.

The chain recombines TRBV7-8 with TRBJ2-1, with unresolved D. The CDR3 spans 12 residues. V gave up 1 base and J gave up 12 bases, with 10 bases separating them. Germline assignment: CDR1 SGHVS and CDR2 FQNEAQ. CDR3 sequence: CASSLVIPVQFF. As DNA, the CDR3 is TGTGCCAGCAGCTTAGTAATCCCAGTGCAGTTCTTC. The variable domain in full, completed from reference TRBV7-8 and TRBJ2-1, reads GAGVSQSPRYKVAKRGQDVALRCDPISGHVSLFWYQQALGQGPEFLTYFQNEAQLDKSGLPSDRFFAERPEGSVSTLKIQRTQQEDSAVYLCASSLVIPVQFFGPGTRLTVL.

As DNA, the CDR3 is TGTGCCAGCAGTTACGCTACCCGTAACTATGGCTACACCTTC. As protein: CASSYATRNYGYTF. The rearrangement joins TRBV6-6 to TRBJ1-2, with unresolved D. V was shortened by 2 bases and J by 1 base, with 8 bases between the two germline ends. The CDR3 contains 14 residues. Germline V lookup: CDR1 MNHNY, CDR2 SVGAGI (reference sequence).

V gene TRBV10-2 combines with J gene TRBJ1-4; 7 bases fit TRBD1. This CDR3 spans 14 amino acids. CDR1 and CDR2 from the germline V gene are WSHSY and SAAADI. The V and J ends lost 10 bases and 3 bases, in that order; junction bases with no gene match: 8. The CDR3 region has the DNA TGCGCCACCAAAGGGGGACAGCCTAATGAAAAACTGTTTTTT. It is translated as CATKGGQPNEKLFF.

V and J are TRBV5-1 and TRBJ1-2, with a possible D match to TRBD1 (6 bases). The CDR3 has 15 amino acids. V was pared by 3 bases and J by 3 bases, with 15 bases between. Looked up from germline, CDR1 is SGHRS and CDR2 is YFSETQ. CDR3 amino acids: CASSSEREGDYGYTF. Here the CDR3 DNA reads TGCGCCAGCAGCTCGGAGAGGGAGGGGGACTATGGCTACACCTTC.

This chain connects TRBV5-1 to TRBJ2-1; TRBD1 aligns across 10 bases. The V and J ends lost 5 bases and 7 bases, in that order; junction bases with no gene match: 15. This CDR3 has 17 residues. CDR1 and CDR2 (germline): SGHRS, YFSETQ. The CDR3 coding sequence is TGCGCCAGCAGTCGCCACTCCGGGACAGGGGTAGGGAATGAGCAGTTCTTC. Its translation: CASSRHSGTGVGNEQFF.

The J gene is TRBJ1-4, the V gene TRBV6-5; the D is unclear. The V gene's germline CDR1 is MNHEY and CDR2 SVGAGI. The germline V and J ends were trimmed by 6 bases and 0 bases, with 11 bases remaining between them. The CDR3 length is 15 residues. The chain's CDR3 is CASSGGRATNEKLFF. DNA of the CDR3: TGTGCCAGCAGCGGAGGTCGGGCAACTAATGAAAAACTGTTTTTT.

This clone was detected many times. V gene TRBV5-1 combines with J gene TRBJ1-1; weak D call: TRBD1 (6 bases). The CDR3 has 15 amino acids. Germline CDR1 SGHRS, CDR2 YFSETQ. Trimming left V 0 bases short and J 1 base short, with 10 bases between. Here the CDR3 reads CASSLVGRGNTEAFF. The CDR3 DNA reads as TGCGCCAGCAGCTTGGTAGGCAGGGGGAACACTGAAGCTTTCTTT. Full variable domain (outside the CDR3, taken from reference TRBV5-1 and TRBJ1-1): KAGVTQTPRYLIKTRGQQVTLSCSPISGHRSVSWYQQTPGQGLQFLFEYFSETQRNKGNFPGRFSGRQFSNSRSEMNVSTLELGDSALYLCASSLVGRGNTEAFFGQGTRLTVV.